Each of the 13 T cell receptor beta chains below was sequenced from the same sample in a study of blood T cell repertoires in COVID-19. Sequencing used immunoSEQ multiplex PCR; TCRdb keeps in-frame clones, though not all of them. The sample yields some 170,000 clones, 80% to 95% seen once. What was sequenced was peripheral blood. The receptors here all came from a woman aged 60-70 years with COVID-19, enrolled during active disease.

V usage is TRBV3-1 (or the pseudogene TRBV3-2) and J usage is TRBJ2-5; 9 positions agree with TRBD1. CDR1 LGHDT and CDR2 YNNKEL come from the germline V gene (reference sequence). Trimming removed 4 bases from V and 4 bases from J; junction bases left unmatched: 7. CDR3 length: 15 residues. The CDR3 DNA reads as TGTGCCAGCAGCCCACAGGGGGCGCGGGGAGAGACCCAGTACTTC. As protein: CASSPQGARGETQYF.

This rearrangement joins TRBV25-1 to TRBJ1-5; tentative D call: TRBD1 (6 bases). The CDR3 extends over 14 amino acids. The germline gives CDR1 MGHDK, CDR2 SYGVNS. The V end lost 2 bases, the J end lost 6 bases, and 11 bases lay between the germline ends. Here the CDR3 reads CASSETGRGQPQHF. Written as DNA, the CDR3 is TGTGCCAGCAGTGAAACAGGGAGAGGTCAGCCCCAGCATTTT. Complete variable domain (other parts from reference TRBV25-1 and TRBJ1-5): EADIYQTPRYLVIGTGKKITLECSQTMGHDKMYWYQQDPGMELHLIHYSYGVNSTEKGDLSSESTVSRIRTEHFPLTLESARPSHTSQYLCASSETGRGQPQHFGDGTRLSIL.

This chain connects TRBV3-1 (or the pseudogene TRBV3-2) to TRBJ2-2; perhaps TRBD1 as D (5 bases). The germline gives CDR1 LGHDT, CDR2 YNNKEL (reference sequence). The CDR3 spans 16 residues. Trimming took 0 bases from V and 6 from J, leaving 14 bases between them. CDR3 sequence: CASSQDPGSLAGELFF. The CDR3 nucleotides read TGTGCCAGCAGCCAAGATCCAGGGTCTCTTGCCGGGGAGCTGTTTTTT.

This chain joins TRBV11-2 and TRBJ1-1; D might be TRBD1 (6 bases). Germline values: CDR1 SGHAT, CDR2 FQNNGV. The CDR3 covers 16 residues. Trimming shortened V by 0 bases and J by 3 bases, and 14 bases separated the two germline ends. The CDR3 region has the DNA TGTGCCAGCAGCTTAGAAGGGACAATGGGGTACACTGAAGCTTTCTTT. Protein sequence: CASSLEGTMGYTEAFF. Using reference TRBV11-2 and TRBJ1-1 for the parts outside the CDR3, the full variable domain is EAGVAQSPRYKIIEKRQSVAFWCNPISGHATLYWYQQILGQGPKLLIQFQNNGVVDDSQLPKDRFSAERLKGVDSTLKIQPAKLEDSAVYLCASSLEGTMGYTEAFFGQGTRLTVV.

This chain connects TRBV5-6 to TRBJ2-1, with D possibly being TRBD1 (6 bases). CDR3 length: 15 residues. V lost 4 bases, J lost 4 bases, and 15 bases lay in between. CDR1 SGHDT and CDR2 YYEEEE come from the germline V gene. The CDR3 bases are TGTGCCAGCAGCACCGGGTGGGGGCCGTACAATGAGCAGTTCTTC. Translating gives CASSTGWGPYNEQFF.

This clone was counted between two and nine times. The J gene is TRBJ1-2, the V gene TRBV5-4, with a tentative D call TRBD1 (6 bases). CDR3 length: 15 amino acids. V lost 4 bases and J lost 4, with 17 bases in between. From germline, CDR1 is SGHNT and CDR2 YYREEE (reference sequence). The CDR3 protein is CASSPTPTGGYGYTF. The CDR3 bases are TGTGCCAGCAGCCCGACCCCGACAGGCGGCTATGGCTACACCTTC.

The CDR3 sequence is CASSPTGTDTQYF. For the CDR3, the DNA is TGTGCCAGCAGCCCAACAGGCACAGATACGCAGTATTTT. V is TRBV7-9 and J is TRBJ2-3; D not resolved. This CDR3 contains 13 residues. V lost 5 bases and J 1 base, leaving 7 bases between the germline ends. Germline values: CDR1 SEHNR, CDR2 FQNEAQ (reference sequence).

The chain couples TRBV18 to TRBJ2-7, with D possibly being TRBD1 (6 bases). The CDR3 is 15 amino acids. V lost 6 bases, J lost 3 bases, and 18 bases lay in between. The V gene's germline CDR1 is KGHSH and CDR2 LQKENI. CDR3: CASSPSLGDNYEQYF. DNA for the CDR3: TGTGCCAGCTCCCCGTCCCTCGGGGACAACTACGAGCAGTACTTC.

The chain employs TRBV7-9 and TRBJ2-3, with TRBD2 matching over 10 bases. The V segment lost 5 bases and the J segment 3 bases; nucleotides outside the gene matches: 2. In germline, CDR1 is SEHNR, CDR2 FQNEAQ (reference sequence). The CDR3 sequence is 14 residues long. This CDR3 reads CASSLSGGTDTQYF. The DNA of the CDR3 is TGTGCCAGCAGCCTTAGCGGGGGGACAGATACGCAGTATTTT.

This rearrangement joins TRBV19 to TRBJ1-3; D perhaps matches TRBD1 (6 bases). The CDR3 runs to 15 residues. The germline V gene has CDR1 LNHDA and CDR2 SQIVND (reference sequence). With 3 bases removed from V and 2 bases from J, the gap between germline ends came to 11 bases. The CDR3 loop reads CASSINRVTGNTIYF. In nucleotides, the CDR3 is TGTGCCAGTAGTATCAACAGGGTAACTGGAAACACCATATATTTT.

CDR3 in amino acids: CASQGQSFNQPQHF. CDR3 nucleotide sequence: TGTGCCTCACAAGGACAGTCCTTCAATCAGCCCCAGCATTTT. This rearrangement joins TRBV19 to TRBJ1-5; D is perhaps TRBD1 (6 bases). V dropped 11 bases and J dropped 3 bases, with 17 bases sitting between them. This CDR3 has 14 residues. Germline CDR1 reads LNHDA; CDR2 reads SQIVND (reference sequence). The complete variable domain, with remaining parts taken from reference TRBV19 and TRBJ1-5, reads DGGITQSPKYLFRKEGQNVTLSCEQNLNHDAMYWYRQDPGQGLRLIYYSQIVNDFQKGDIAEGYSVSREKKESFPLTVTSAQKNPTAFYLCASQGQSFNQPQHFGDGTRLSIL.

The chain links TRBV19 to TRBJ1-2; 11 positions match TRBD1. Trimming at V came to 5 bases and at J to 7 bases, leaving 6 bases not matched to a gene. This CDR3 spans 14 amino acids. CDR1 and CDR2 from the germline V gene are LNHDA and SQIVND (reference sequence). The CDR3 coding sequence is TGTGCCAGTAGTGCCCGGGACAGGGGGAGTGGCTACACCTTC. It translates to CASSARDRGSGYTF.

This clone was counted a single time. The genes are TRBV6-5 and TRBJ1-5; tentative D call: TRBD1 (5 bases). In germline, CDR1 is MNHEY, CDR2 SVGAGI. Trimming cost V 2 bases and J 5 bases, with 7 bases left between them. This CDR3 contains 13 residues. The CDR3 is CASSYARDQPQHF. The CDR3 DNA is TGTGCCAGCAGTTACGCCAGGGATCAGCCCCAGCATTTT.